A selection of T cell receptor beta chains follows, all from one sample in a study of blood T cell repertoires in COVID-19. Assay: immunoSEQ multiplex PCR; the TCRdb copy retains only in-frame clones and omits some. The table lists 200,000 to 250,000 clones, about 83% of them singletons. The sample taken for sequencing was peripheral blood. Source of these receptors: a woman in her fifties or sixties with acute or convalescent COVID-19. Both conserved end residues are trimmed from each CDR3. Clone size, where shown, is once, few, many, or a class for clones that have expanded.

TRBV28	once	TRBJ2-1	ASSPRTSGMRRREQF
TRBV2	NA	TRBJ2-5	ASEFAGQETQY
TRBV10-3	NA	TRBJ1-1	AIRGQVANTEAF
TRBV5-4	once	TRBJ2-1	ASSYRDTDNEQF
TRBV21-1	NA	TRBJ2-5	ASSKDSGTQY
TRBV30	NA	TRBJ1-5	AWSVFGGDLSSAEGQPQH
TRBV5-1	NA	TRBJ2-7	ASSKPGLAGLSYEQY
TRBV7-2	NA	TRBJ2-7	ASSPGLHPYEQY
TRBV6-5	few	TRBJ1-1	ASTPGQGGEAF
TRBV7-8	NA	TRBJ1-1	ASRPTGWNTEAF
TRBV7-2	NA	TRBJ1-1	ASSPAGGANTEAF
TRBV27	NA	TRBJ2-1	ASSPGILAGRLGNEQF
TRBV7-2	NA	TRBJ2-3	ASRQGLAGPDTQY
TRBV6-5	once	TRBJ2-1	ASRNDRVRGDEQF
TRBV14	NA	TRBJ2-7	ASSQRRVPYEQY
TRBV24-1	NA	TRBJ2-5	ATSVARGRTETQY
TRBV24-1	once	TRBJ1-5	ATSDRQGTSNQPQH
TRBV7-9	NA	TRBJ2-5	ASSLAGGGAQETQY
TRBV28	NA	TRBJ2-7	ASSELGQGQGEQY
TRBV7-9	NA	TRBJ1-6	ASSPWTGGLNSPLH
TRBV6-2/TRBV6-3	NA	TRBJ1-1	ASSGGGTEAF
TRBV24-1	NA	TRBJ1-5	APPRPGTPQH
TRBV30	NA	TRBJ1-6	AWREVGTGGSPLH
TRBV9	NA	TRBJ2-7	ASSPTSSGEPYEQY
TRBV30	NA	TRBJ2-7	AWSGGSYEQY
TRBV5-1	NA	TRBJ2-7	ASSSTGTGVSEQY
TRBV23-1	NA	TRBJ1-1	ASSRPGQGARQSTEAF
TRBV19	once	TRBJ1-1	ASMDGHMNTEAF
TRBV6-4	NA	TRBJ1-1	ASSDSHRMNTEAF
TRBV24-1	NA	TRBJ2-1	ATSDLWTHEQF
TRBV19	NA	TRBJ2-6	ASSIGVSGANVLT
TRBV25-1	NA	TRBJ1-4	ASGPTTATNEKLF
TRBV19	few	TRBJ1-2	ALSQGQFYGYT
TRBV27	NA	TRBJ1-2	ASSVQGPYGYT
TRBV5-5	once	TRBJ1-3	ASSLTGTPGNTIY
TRBV6-1	NA	TRBJ2-1	ASSEEASGFYNEQF
TRBV12-3/TRBV12-4	once	TRBJ2-5	ASRWGEETQY
TRBV19	NA	TRBJ1-4	ASSPRDRGLDNEKLF
TRBV7-8	NA	TRBJ2-3	ASSNRQGAPTDTQY
TRBV11-3	NA	TRBJ2-2	ASSFRQGNTGELF
TRBV2	NA	TRBJ2-3	ASKLAESTDTQY
TRBV5-1	NA	TRBJ2-5	ASSLVQGVTETQY
TRBV28	NA	TRBJ2-7	ASSSHYEQY
TRBV30	NA	TRBJ1-6	ALRGGLNSPLH
TRBV28	NA	TRBJ2-7	ASSRGLAGPTYEQY